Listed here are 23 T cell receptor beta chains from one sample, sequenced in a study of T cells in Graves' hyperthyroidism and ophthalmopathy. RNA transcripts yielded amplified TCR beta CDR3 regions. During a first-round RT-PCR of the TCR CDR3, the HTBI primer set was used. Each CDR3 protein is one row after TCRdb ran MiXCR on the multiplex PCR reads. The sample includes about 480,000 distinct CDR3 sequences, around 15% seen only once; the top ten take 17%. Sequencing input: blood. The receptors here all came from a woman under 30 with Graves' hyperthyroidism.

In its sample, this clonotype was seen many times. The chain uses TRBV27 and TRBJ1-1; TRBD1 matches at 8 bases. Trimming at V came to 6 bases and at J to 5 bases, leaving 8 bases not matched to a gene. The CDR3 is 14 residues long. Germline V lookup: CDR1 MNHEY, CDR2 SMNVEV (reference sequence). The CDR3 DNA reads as TGTGCCAGCAGCCTCCAGGGGGCTAGGACTGAAGCTTTCTTT. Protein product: CASSLQGARTEAFF.

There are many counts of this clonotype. The DNA of the CDR3 is TGCAGTGCTAGAGGGACCGACCGCTATGGCTACACCTTC. Its protein is CSARGTDRYGYTF. The gene calls are TRBV20-1 and TRBJ1-2; no definite D call. The CDR3 runs to 13 residues. The germline V gene encodes CDR1 DFQATT and CDR2 SNEGSKA (reference sequence). V shed 1 base and J shed 4 bases, with 10 bases lying between them.

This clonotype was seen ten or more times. The CDR3: CASSFQQGYGYTF. In nucleotides, the CDR3 is TGTGCCAGCAGTTTCCAACAGGGTTACGGCTACACCTTC. The rearrangement links TRBV12-3 or TRBV12-4 to TRBJ1-2; D might be TRBD1 (6 bases). CDR3 length: 13 amino acids. V lost 3 bases to trimming and J lost 8 bases, with 13 bases between them.

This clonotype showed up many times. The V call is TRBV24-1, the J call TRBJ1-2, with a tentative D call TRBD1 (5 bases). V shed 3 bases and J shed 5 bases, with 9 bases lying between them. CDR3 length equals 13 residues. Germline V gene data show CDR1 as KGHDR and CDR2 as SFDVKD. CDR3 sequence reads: CATSDRDVYGYTF. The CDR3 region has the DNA TGTGCCACCAGTGATCGGGACGTATATGGCTACACCTTC.

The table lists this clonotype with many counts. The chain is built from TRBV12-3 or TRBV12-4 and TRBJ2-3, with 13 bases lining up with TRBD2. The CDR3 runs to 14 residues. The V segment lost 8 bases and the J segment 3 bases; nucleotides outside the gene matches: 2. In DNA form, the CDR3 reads TGTGCCAGCGTGGGACTAGCGGGAACAGATACGCAGTATTTT. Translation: CASVGLAGTDTQYF.

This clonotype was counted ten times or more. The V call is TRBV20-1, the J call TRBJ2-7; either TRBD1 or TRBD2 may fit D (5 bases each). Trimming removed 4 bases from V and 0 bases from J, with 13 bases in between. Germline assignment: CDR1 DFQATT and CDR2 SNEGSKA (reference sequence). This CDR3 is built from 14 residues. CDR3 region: CSATGTGSSYEQYF. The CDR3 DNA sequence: TGCAGTGCTACCGGGACGGGTAGCTCCTACGAGCAGTACTTC.

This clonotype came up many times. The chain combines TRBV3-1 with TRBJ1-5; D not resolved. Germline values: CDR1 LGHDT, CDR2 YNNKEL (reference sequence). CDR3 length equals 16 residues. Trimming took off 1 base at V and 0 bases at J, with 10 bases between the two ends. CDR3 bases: TGTGCCAGCAGCCAAGGGAGCAGGAATAGCAATCAGCCCCAGCATTTT. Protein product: CASSQGSRNSNQPQHF.

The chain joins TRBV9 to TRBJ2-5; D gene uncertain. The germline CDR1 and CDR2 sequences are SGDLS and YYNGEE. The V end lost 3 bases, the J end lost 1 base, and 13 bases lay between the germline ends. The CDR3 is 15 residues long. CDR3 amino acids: CASSATLGAQETQYF. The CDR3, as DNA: TGTGCCAGCAGCGCCACCCTTGGAGCCCAAGAGACCCAGTACTTC.

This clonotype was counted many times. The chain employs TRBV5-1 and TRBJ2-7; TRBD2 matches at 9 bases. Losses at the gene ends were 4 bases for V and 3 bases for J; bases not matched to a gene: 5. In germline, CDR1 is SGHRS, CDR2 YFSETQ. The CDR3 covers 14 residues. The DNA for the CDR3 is TGCGCCAGCAGCATTAGCGGGAGCCGCTACGAGCAGTACTTC. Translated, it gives CASSISGSRYEQYF.

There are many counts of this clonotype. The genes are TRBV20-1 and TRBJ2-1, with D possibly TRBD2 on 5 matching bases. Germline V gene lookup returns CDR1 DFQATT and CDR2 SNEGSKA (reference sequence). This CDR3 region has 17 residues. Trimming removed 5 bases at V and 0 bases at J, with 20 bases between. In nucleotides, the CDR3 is TGCAGTGCTCAACTAGAGGGTATCTGGAGCTCCTACAATGAGCAGTTCTTC. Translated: CSAQLEGIWSSYNEQFF.

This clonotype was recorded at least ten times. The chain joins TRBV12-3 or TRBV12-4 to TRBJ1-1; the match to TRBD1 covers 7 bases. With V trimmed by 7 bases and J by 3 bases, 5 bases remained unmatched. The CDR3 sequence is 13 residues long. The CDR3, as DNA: TGTGCCAGCATCTCGACAGGGCACACTGAAGCTTTCTTT. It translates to CASISTGHTEAFF.

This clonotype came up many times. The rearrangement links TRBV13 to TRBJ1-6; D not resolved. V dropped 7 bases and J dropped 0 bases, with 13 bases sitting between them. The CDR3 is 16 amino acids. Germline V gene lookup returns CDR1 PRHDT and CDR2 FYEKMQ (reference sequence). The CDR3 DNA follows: TGTGCCAGCACCGAGGGAGGGAGCTCCTATAATTCACCCCTCCACTTT. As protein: CASTEGGSSYNSPLHF.

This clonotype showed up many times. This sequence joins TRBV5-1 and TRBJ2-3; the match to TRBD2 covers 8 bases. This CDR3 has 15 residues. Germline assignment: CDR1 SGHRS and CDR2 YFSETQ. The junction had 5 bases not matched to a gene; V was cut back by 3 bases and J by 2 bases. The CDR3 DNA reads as TGCGCCAGCAGCTCAGCGGGAGCTGTCACAGATACGCAGTATTTT. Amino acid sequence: CASSSAGAVTDTQYF.

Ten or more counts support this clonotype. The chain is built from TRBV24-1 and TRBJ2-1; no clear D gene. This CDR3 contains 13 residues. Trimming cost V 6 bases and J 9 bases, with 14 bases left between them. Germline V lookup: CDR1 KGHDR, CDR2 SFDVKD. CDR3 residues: CATSRAAQREQFF. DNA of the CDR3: TGTGCCACCAGTAGGGCAGCGCAACGTGAGCAGTTCTTC.

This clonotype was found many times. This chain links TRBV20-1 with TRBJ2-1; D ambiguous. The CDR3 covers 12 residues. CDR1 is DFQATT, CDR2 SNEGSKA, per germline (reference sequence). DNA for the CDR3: TGCAGCTTACGATCCCCTCTCAATGAGCAGTTCTTC. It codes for CSLRSPLNEQFF.

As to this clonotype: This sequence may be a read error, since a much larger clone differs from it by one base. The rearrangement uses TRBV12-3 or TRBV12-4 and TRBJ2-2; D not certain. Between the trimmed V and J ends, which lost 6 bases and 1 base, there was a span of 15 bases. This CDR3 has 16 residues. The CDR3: CASSWVIGMNTGELFF. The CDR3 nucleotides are TGTGCCAGCAGCTGGGTAATAGGGATGAACACCGGGGAGCTGTTTTTT.

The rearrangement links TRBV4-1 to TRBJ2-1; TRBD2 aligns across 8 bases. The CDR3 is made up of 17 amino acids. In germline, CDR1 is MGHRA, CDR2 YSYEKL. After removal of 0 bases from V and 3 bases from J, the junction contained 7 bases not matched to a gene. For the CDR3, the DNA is TGCGCCAGCAGCCAAGAGGCTAGCGGGCGGCGCTACAATGAGCAGTTCTTC. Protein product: CASSQEASGRRYNEQFF.

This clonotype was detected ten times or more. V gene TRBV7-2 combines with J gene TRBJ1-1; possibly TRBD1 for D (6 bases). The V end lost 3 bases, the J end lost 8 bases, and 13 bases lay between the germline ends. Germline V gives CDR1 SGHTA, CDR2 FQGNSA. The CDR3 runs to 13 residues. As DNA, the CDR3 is TGTGCCAGCAGCTTCGGGGGGCTTAGCGAAGCTTTCTTT. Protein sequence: CASSFGGLSEAFF.

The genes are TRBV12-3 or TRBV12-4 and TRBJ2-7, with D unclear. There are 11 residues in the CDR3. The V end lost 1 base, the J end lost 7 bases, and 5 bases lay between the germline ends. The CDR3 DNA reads TGTGCCAGCAGTTTAGGCTTTGAGCAGTACTTC. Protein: CASSLGFEQYF.

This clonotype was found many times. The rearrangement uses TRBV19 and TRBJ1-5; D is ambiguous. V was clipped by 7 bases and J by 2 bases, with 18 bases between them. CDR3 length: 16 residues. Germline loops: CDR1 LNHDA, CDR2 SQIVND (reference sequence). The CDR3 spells CASTEKVWVGNQPQHF. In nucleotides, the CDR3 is TGTGCCAGTACCGAGAAGGTGTGGGTGGGCAATCAGCCCCAGCATTTT.

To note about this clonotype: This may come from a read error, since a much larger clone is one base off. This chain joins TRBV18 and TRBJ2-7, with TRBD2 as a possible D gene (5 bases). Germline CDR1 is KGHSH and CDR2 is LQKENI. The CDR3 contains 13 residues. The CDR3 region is CASPPSPGDEQYF. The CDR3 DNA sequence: TGTGCCAGCCCACCTTCCCCCGGGGACGAGCAGTACTTC. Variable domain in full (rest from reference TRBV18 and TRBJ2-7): NAGVMQNPRHLVRRRGQEARLRCSPMKGHSHVYWYRQLPEEGLKFMVYLQKENIIDESGMPKERFSAEFPKEGPSILRIQQVVRGDSAAYFCASPPSPGDEQYFGPGTRLTVT.

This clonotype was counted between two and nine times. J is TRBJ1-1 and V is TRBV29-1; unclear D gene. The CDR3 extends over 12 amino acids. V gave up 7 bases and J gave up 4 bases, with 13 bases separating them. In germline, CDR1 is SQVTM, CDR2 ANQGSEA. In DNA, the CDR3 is TGCAGCGGCGGAAAAGGGAGCACTGAAGCTTTCTTT. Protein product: CSGGKGSTEAFF.

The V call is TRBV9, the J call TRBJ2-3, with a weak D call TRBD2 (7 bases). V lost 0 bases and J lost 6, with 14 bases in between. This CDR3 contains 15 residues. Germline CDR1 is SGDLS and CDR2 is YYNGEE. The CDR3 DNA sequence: TGTGCCAGCAGCGTAGCTTGGGGGGGGCTCGATACGCAGTATTTT. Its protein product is CASSVAWGGLDTQYF.